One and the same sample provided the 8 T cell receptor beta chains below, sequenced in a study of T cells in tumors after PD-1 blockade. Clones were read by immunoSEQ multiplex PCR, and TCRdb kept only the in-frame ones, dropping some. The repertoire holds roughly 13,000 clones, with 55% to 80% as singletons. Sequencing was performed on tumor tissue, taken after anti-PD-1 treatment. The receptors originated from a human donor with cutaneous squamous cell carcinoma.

The CDR3 coding sequence is TGTGCCAGCAGTTCTCCGACAGGGCTCTACACCTTC. This codes for CASSSPTGLYTF. The genes are TRBV28 and TRBJ1-2; 7 bases line up with TRBD1. The V gene end was trimmed by 4 bases and the J gene end by 10 bases; junction bases not matched to a gene: 6. The germline gives CDR1 MDHEN, CDR2 SYDVKM. There are 12 residues in the CDR3.

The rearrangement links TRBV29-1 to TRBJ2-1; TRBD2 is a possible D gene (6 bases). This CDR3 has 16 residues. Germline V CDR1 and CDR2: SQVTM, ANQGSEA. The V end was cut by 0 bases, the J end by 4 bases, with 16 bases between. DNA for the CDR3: TGCAGCGTTGAAGAGATCGGGGACTTAAAGTACAATGAGCAGTTCTTC. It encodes CSVEEIGDLKYNEQFF.

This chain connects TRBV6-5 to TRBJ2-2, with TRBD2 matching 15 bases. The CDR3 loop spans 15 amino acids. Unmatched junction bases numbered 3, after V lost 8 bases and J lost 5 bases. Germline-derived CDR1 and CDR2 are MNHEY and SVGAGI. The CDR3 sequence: CASVGTSGRTGELFF. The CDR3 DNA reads TGTGCCAGCGTCGGGACTAGCGGGAGGACCGGGGAGCTGTTTTTT.

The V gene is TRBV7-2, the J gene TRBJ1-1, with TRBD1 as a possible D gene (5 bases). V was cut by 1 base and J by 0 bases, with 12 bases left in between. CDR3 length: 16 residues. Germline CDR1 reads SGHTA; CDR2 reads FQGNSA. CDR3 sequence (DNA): TGTGCCAGCAGCTTAGGGGACTTGATCATGAACACTGAAGCTTTCTTT. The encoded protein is CASSLGDLIMNTEAFF.

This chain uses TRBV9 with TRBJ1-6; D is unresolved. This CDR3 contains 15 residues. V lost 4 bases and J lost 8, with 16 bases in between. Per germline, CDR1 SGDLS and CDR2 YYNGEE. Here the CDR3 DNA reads TGTGCCAGCAGCCCCATGCACAAACCAGATTCACCCCTCCACTTT. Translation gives CASSPMHKPDSPLHF.

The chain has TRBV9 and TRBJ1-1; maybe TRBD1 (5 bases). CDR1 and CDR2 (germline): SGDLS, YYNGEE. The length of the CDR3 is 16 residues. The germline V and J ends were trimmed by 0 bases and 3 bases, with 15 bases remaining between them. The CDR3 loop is CASSVDGGIRYTEAFF. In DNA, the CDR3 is TGTGCCAGCAGCGTAGATGGGGGAATCCGGTACACTGAAGCTTTCTTT.

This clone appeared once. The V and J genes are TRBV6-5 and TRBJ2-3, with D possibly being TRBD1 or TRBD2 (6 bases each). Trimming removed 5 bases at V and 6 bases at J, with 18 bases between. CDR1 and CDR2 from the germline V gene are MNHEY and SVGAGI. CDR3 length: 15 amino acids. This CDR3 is CASSLTGSRGDTQYF. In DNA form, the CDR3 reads TGTGCCAGCAGTCTAACCGGGAGTAGGGGGGATACGCAGTATTTT.

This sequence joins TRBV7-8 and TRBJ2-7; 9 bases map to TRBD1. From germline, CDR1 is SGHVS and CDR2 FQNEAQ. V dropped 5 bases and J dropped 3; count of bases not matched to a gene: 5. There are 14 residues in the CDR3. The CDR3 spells CASSPLGQGYEQYF. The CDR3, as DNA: TGTGCCAGCAGCCCACTGGGACAGGGCTACGAGCAGTACTTC.